This record looks at one T cell receptor beta chain sequence and its context. Its antigen is still unknown. This sample was included in a study of Ad26.COV2.S vaccination and SARS-CoV-2 variants. Study details: Enrolled in COV1001, the donor was in the Ad26.COV2.S trial arm, which received the vaccine. The authors gave Ad26.COV2.S intramuscularly, either once or twice 56 days apart.

Study outcomes and limitations: Quantification of TCR breadth and depth may have yielded underestimates of total T cell responses. Non-spike TCR breadth did not differ much between vaccine and placebo recipients.

V shed 0 bases and J shed 6 bases, with 13 bases lying between them. The CDR3 loop spans 15 amino acids. The V gene's germline CDR1 is SGHRS and CDR2 YFSETQ. As to treatment: some 20 received Ad26.COV2.S at low or high dose, single or two shots; about five received placebo; per-sample allocation not given. Sample collection was performed on day 63 after the first vaccine or placebo injection. Using immunoSEQ multiplex PCR, the repertoire was profiled, and TCRdb retains in-frame clones only, with some absent. The profile shows more than 300,000 clones, 86% of them singletons. V and J are TRBV5-1 and TRBJ2-4; D is ambiguous. The source of this sequence is a person between 18 and 60 years old who received the Ad26.COV2.S COVID-19 vaccine or a placebo. Source: peripheral blood, taken in a trial of Ad26.COV2.S vaccine versus placebo. The CDR3 DNA reads as TGCGCCAGCAGCTTGGACGGCCCATTAGGAAACATTCAGTACTTC. It encodes CASSLDGPLGNIQYF.